This T cell receptor beta chain was recovered during a study of control samples from healthy donors and cancer patients. Losses at the gene ends were 4 bases for V and 4 bases for J; bases not matched to a gene: 2. The CDR3 is 14 residues long. In germline, CDR1 is MGHRA, CDR2 YSYEKL. Here immunoSEQ multiplex PCR was the method, and the copy in TCRdb shows in-frame clones only, minus some. The sample has 90,000 to 130,000 clones, 70% to 85% seen once. Material: blood. V and J are TRBV4-1 and TRBJ1-2; TRBD1 matches at 11 bases. This clonotype was obtained from a man younger than 35 in good health. In DNA, the CDR3 is TGCGCCAGCAGCCCGGACAGGGGGCTCTATGGCTACACCTTC. Residues: CASSPDRGLYGYTF.